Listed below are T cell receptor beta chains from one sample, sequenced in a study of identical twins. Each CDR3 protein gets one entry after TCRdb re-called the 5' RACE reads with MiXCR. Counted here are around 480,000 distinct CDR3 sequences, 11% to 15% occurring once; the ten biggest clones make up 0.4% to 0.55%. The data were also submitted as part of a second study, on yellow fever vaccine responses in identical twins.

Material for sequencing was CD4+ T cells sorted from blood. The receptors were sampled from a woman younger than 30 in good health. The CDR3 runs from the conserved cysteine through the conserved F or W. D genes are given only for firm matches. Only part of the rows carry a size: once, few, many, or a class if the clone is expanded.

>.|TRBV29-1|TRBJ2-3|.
CSVEEEADTQYF
TGCAGCGTTGAGGAGGAAGCAGATACGCAGTATTTT
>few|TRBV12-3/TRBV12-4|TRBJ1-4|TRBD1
CASSSSGQASTNEKLFF
TGTGCCAGCAGTTCCTCGGGACAGGCGTCAACTAATGAAAAACTGTTTTTT
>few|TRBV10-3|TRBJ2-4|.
CAISPQASSLAKNIQYF
TGTGCCATCAGTCCCCAGGCCAGCTCTCTAGCCAAAAACATTCAGTACTTC
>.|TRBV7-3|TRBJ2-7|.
CASSLSFSSYEQYF
TGTGCCAGCAGCTTATCTTTCAGCTCCTACGAGCAGTACTTC
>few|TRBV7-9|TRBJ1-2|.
CASSLVAGQNYGYTF
TGTGCCAGCAGCTTAGTTGCAGGACAGAATTATGGCTACACCTTC
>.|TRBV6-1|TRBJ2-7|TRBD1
CASSEAHVGQPSYEQYF
TGTGCCAGCAGTGAAGCGCACGTGGGACAGCCCTCCTACGAGCAGTACTTC
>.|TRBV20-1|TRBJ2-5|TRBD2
CSARGLAGVETQYF
TGCAGTGCTCGGGGACTAGCGGGAGTGGAGACCCAGTACTTC
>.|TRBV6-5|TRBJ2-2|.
CASSYSWVFGELFF
TGTGCCAGCAGTTACTCGTGGGTTTTCGGGGAGCTGTTTTTT
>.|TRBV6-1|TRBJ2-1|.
CASTARGNPAHNEQFF
TGTGCCAGCACCGCGAGGGGAAACCCGGCTCACAATGAGCAGTTCTTC
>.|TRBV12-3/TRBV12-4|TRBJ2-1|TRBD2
CASRFGTRADEQFF
TGTGCCAGCAGGTTCGGGACTAGGGCGGATGAGCAGTTCTTC
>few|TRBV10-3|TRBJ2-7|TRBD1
CAISGQTGVTYEQYF
TGTGCCATCAGTGGACAGACAGGGGTCACCTACGAGCAGTACTTC
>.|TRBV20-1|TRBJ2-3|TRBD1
CSARDRSVTGGDTQYF
TGCAGTGCTAGAGATAGGTCTGTGACAGGGGGAGATACGCAGTATTTT
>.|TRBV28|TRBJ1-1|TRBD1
CASSLQGADAFF
TGTGCCAGCAGTTTACAGGGGGCGGATGCTTTCTTT
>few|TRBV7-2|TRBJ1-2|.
CASSLARREGYTF
TGTGCCAGCAGCTTAGCCCGCCGGGAAGGCTACACCTTC
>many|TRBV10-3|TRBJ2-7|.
CAISASVSSSYEQYF
TGTGCCATCAGTGCCTCTGTATCTAGCTCCTACGAGCAGTACTTC
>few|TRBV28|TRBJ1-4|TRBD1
CASSLGDSSNEKLFF
TGTGCCAGCAGTTTAGGGGACAGCTCTAATGAAAAACTGTTTTTT
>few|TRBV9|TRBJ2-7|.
CASSKDVEQYF
TGTGCCAGCAGCAAAGACGTCGAGCAGTACTTC
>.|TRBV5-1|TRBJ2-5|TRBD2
CASAQSGGKETQYF
TGCGCCAGCGCCCAGTCGGGAGGAAAAGAGACCCAGTACTTC
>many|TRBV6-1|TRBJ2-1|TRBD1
CASSTGTGVNEQFF
TGTGCCAGCAGCACCGGGACAGGGGTCAATGAGCAGTTCTTC
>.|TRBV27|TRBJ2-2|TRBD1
CATSRQGASTGELFF
TGTGCCACCTCCCGACAGGGGGCATCCACCGGGGAGCTGTTTTTT
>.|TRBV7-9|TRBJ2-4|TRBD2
CASSLIRASGIQNIQYF
TGTGCCAGCAGCTTAATTCGGGCTAGCGGGATTCAAAACATTCAGTACTTC
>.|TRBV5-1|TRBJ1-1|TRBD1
CASSPNRGLNTEAFF
TGCGCCAGCAGCCCAAACAGGGGGCTGAACACTGAAGCTTTCTTT
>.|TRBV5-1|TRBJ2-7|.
CASSIDYEQYF
TGCGCCAGCAGCATAGATTACGAGCAGTACTTC
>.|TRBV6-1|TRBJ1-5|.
CASRGEGLWNQPQHF
TGTGCCAGCAGGGGGGAGGGGTTATGGAATCAGCCCCAGCATTTT
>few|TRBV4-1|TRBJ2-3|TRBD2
CASSQDPSGKGSTDTQYF
TGCGCCAGCAGCCAAGATCCTAGCGGCAAGGGGAGCACAGATACGCAGTATTTT
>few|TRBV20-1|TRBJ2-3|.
CSARDLFAGSTDTQYF
TGCAGTGCTAGAGATCTTTTCGCGGGGTCCACAGATACGCAGTATTTT
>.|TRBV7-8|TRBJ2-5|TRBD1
CASSFTKSGGQGAWGETQYF
TGTGCCAGCAGCTTCACCAAATCCGGTGGACAGGGGGCGTGGGGAGAGACCCAGTACTTC